These 17 T cell receptor beta chains were sequenced from one sample in a study of cytomegalovirus exposure and HLA in healthy donors. Primers: 60 Vbeta forward and 13 Jbeta reverse. TCRdb's copy holds only in-frame clones and misses some; the assay was immunoSEQ multiplex PCR. The data show under 100,000 clones, more than 60% seen once. Sequencing used PBMCs. The source is a human donor in good health.

V gene TRBV5-6 combines with J gene TRBJ2-3, with D uncertain. The CDR3 sequence is 13 residues long. CDR1 is SGHDT and CDR2 is YYEEEE in the germline V gene. V lost 2 bases to trimming and J lost 6 bases, with 10 bases between them. The CDR3 DNA reads TGTGCCAGCAGCTTTGCAGAGGCGGATACGCAGTATTTT. The encoded protein is CASSFAEADTQYF.

The chain employs TRBV10-1 and TRBJ1-1; tentative D call: TRBD1 (5 bases). CDR3 size: 15 residues. Between the trimmed V and J ends, which lost 2 bases and 1 base, there was a span of 11 bases. Germline values: CDR1 WNHNN, CDR2 SYGVQD (reference sequence). As DNA, the CDR3 is TGCGCCAGCAGTGAGGAGGTGGGGGGGAACACTGAAGCTTTCTTT. Residues: CASSEEVGGNTEAFF.

The chain carries TRBV5-1 and TRBJ1-5, with 7 bases fitting TRBD1. CDR1 SGHRS and CDR2 YFSETQ come from the germline V gene. The V gene end was trimmed by 0 bases and the J gene end by 2 bases; junction bases not matched to a gene: 2. This CDR3 has 15 residues. The CDR3 protein is CASSLGTGGNQPQHF. The CDR3 region has the DNA TGCGCCAGCAGCTTGGGAACAGGGGGCAATCAGCCCCAGCATTTT.

This clone was seen a few times. This chain links TRBV6-1 with TRBJ2-7, with 9 nucleotides matching TRBD2. CDR1 is MNHNS, CDR2 SASEGT, per germline. CDR3 length equals 15 residues. With 7 bases clipped from V and 2 bases from J, the junction kept 9 bases outside the gene matches. Written as DNA, the CDR3 is TGTGCCAGCAAAGCGGCGCGCGGGAGGGCCTACGAGCAGTACTTC. Translation gives CASKAARGRAYEQYF.

The V and J genes are TRBV5-4 and TRBJ2-1; TRBD1 aligns across 8 bases. Trimming cost V 0 bases and J 7 bases; bases outside gene matches: 6. The germline CDR1 and CDR2 sequences are SGHNT and YYREEE (reference sequence). CDR3 length: 15 residues. The CDR3 sequence is CASSLGQGAENEQFF. In nucleotides, the CDR3 is TGTGCCAGCAGCTTGGGGCAGGGGGCGGAAAATGAGCAGTTCTTC.

As regards this clone: One end of the junction fails to match germline, which may point to a read error. Within the sample, other DNA sequences also encode this same CDR3. The chain has TRBV2 and TRBJ2-7; D is uncertain. This CDR3 is built from 15 residues. Germline CDR1 reads SNHLY; CDR2 reads FYNNEI. The CDR3 region is CASSAQTTSAYEQYF. Written as DNA, the CDR3 is TGTGCCAGTAGTGCACAGACCACATCTGCCTACGAGCAGTACTTC.

This rearrangement joins TRBV7-8 to TRBJ2-5; 7 positions match TRBD2. This CDR3 is built from 15 residues. V lost 8 bases to trimming and J lost 4 bases; unmatched junction nucleotides: 13. The germline V gene has CDR1 SGHVS and CDR2 FQNEAQ. The CDR3, as DNA: TGTGCCAGCGGCACCCGAAAAGGGACTACAGAGACCCAGTACTTC. Amino acids: CASGTRKGTTETQYF.

J is TRBJ2-7 and V is TRBV11-3, with 7 nucleotides matching TRBD1. Losses at the gene ends were 1 base for V and 0 bases for J; bases not matched to a gene: 9. The CDR3 has 17 amino acids. The V gene's germline CDR1 is SGHNT and CDR2 YENEEA. This CDR3 is CASSLGGSGQSSYEQYF. DNA for the CDR3: TGTGCCAGCAGCTTAGGGGGTTCGGGACAGAGCTCCTACGAGCAGTACTTC.

V usage is TRBV12-5 and J usage is TRBJ2-3; 9 nucleotides line up with TRBD1. CDR3 size: 15 residues. Germline V lookup: CDR1 LGHNT, CDR2 FRNRAP. Trimming took 6 bases from V and 2 from J; bases not matched to a gene: 6. CDR3 region: CASGLGQGYTDTQYF. In DNA, the CDR3 is TGTGCTAGTGGCCTGGGACAGGGATACACAGATACGCAGTATTTT. Based on the CDR3 plus reference TRBV12-5 and TRBJ2-3, the full variable domain is DARVTQTPRHKVTEMGQEVTMRCQPILGHNTVFWYRQTMMQGLELLAYFRNRAPLDDSGMPKDRFSAEMPDATLATLKIQPSEPRDSAVYFCASGLGQGYTDTQYFGPGTRLTVL.

The chain carries TRBV5-1 and TRBJ2-2, with D perhaps matching TRBD1 (6 bases). Trimming shortened V by 0 bases and J by 7 bases, and 16 bases separated the two germline ends. The germline V gene has CDR1 SGHRS and CDR2 YFSETQ. The CDR3 has 16 residues. The CDR3 DNA sequence: TGCGCCAGCAGCTTGGGGCTCAGGGGCGGAAACGGGGAGCTGTTTTTT. The encoded protein is CASSLGLRGGNGELFF.

The CDR3 nucleotides are TGTGCCAGCAGGTCGACAGGGGGGAATTTCTACGAGCAGTACTTC. Encoded protein: CASRSTGGNFYEQYF. The chain links TRBV6-5 to TRBJ2-7, with TRBD1 matching over 9 bases. The CDR3 totals 15 residues. The germline gives CDR1 MNHEY, CDR2 SVGAGI. Losses at the gene ends were 6 bases for V and 3 bases for J; bases not matched to a gene: 9.

This clone was counted a few times. J is TRBJ2-7 and V is TRBV27; TRBD2 matches at 7 bases. Per the germline V gene, CDR1 is MNHEY and CDR2 is SMNVEV (reference sequence). CDR3 size: 16 residues. The V and J ends lost 4 bases and 0 bases, in that order; junction bases with no gene match: 9. The CDR3 loop is CASSWVRGKGSYEQYF. In nucleotides, the CDR3 is TGTGCCAGCAGTTGGGTGCGGGGGAAAGGCTCCTACGAGCAGTACTTC.

The chain is built from TRBV5-6 and TRBJ1-1; D unclear. Trimming shortened V by 2 bases and J by 0 bases, and 8 bases separated the two germline ends. The CDR3 covers 14 residues. Germline assignment: CDR1 SGHDT and CDR2 YYEEEE. The CDR3 nucleotides are TGTGCCAGCAGCTTCTACAGCCTGAACACTGAAGCTTTCTTT. Translation gives CASSFYSLNTEAFF.

The V and J genes are TRBV19 and TRBJ1-5; D perhaps matches TRBD1 (5 bases). V lost 9 bases and J lost 2, with 11 bases in between. CDR1 LNHDA and CDR2 SQIVND come from the germline V gene (reference sequence). This CDR3 region has 13 residues. CDR3 in amino acids: CASNTGRNQPQHF. CDR3 sequence (DNA): TGTGCCAGCAACACAGGTCGCAATCAGCCCCAGCATTTT.

This clone came up a few times. The chain joins TRBV5-1 to TRBJ1-1; D is perhaps TRBD1 (5 bases). This CDR3 comprises 14 residues. V was shortened by 2 bases and J by 4 bases, with 12 bases between the two germline ends. Germline CDR1 reads SGHRS; CDR2 reads YFSETQ. CDR3 sequence reads: CASSLDHGGTEAFF. For the CDR3, the DNA is TGCGCCAGCAGCTTAGACCACGGGGGCACTGAAGCTTTCTTT.

The chain uses TRBV2 and TRBJ1-2; 10 nucleotides align to TRBD1. Trimming took 2 bases from V and 3 from J; bases not matched to a gene: 3. The germline V gene encodes CDR1 SNHLY and CDR2 FYNNEI. This CDR3 spans 15 amino acids. The DNA for the CDR3 is TGTGCCAGCAGTGAATTTGGACAGGGGGACTATGGCTACACCTTC. Encoded protein: CASSEFGQGDYGYTF.

Here the CDR3 DNA reads TGCAGCGTTTCGGGCGAAAGGACTAGCTTTGACAATGAGCAGTTCTTC. Encoded protein: CSVSGERTSFDNEQFF. This sequence joins TRBV29-1 and TRBJ2-1; 8 nucleotides agree with TRBD2. This CDR3 is built from 16 residues. Germline V gene sequence: CDR1 SQVTM, CDR2 ANQGSEA. V lost 5 bases to trimming and J lost 5 bases; unmatched junction nucleotides: 14.